These 8 T cell receptor beta chains originate from one sample sequenced in a study of cytomegalovirus exposure and HLA in healthy donors. 60 Vbeta and 13 Jbeta primers were used in PCR. Data came from immunoSEQ multiplex PCR; TCRdb stores just in-frame clones and leaves some out. The repertoire consists of more than 110,000 clones, with approximately 83% occurring once and the leading ten covering around 4.3%. The sequencing input was PBMCs. The receptors were gathered from a man between 35 and 55 years old in good health and CMV-seropositive.

This chain joins TRBV9 and TRBJ2-1; 10 positions match TRBD2. Germline CDR1 reads SGDLS; CDR2 reads YYNGEE. The CDR3 consists of 15 residues. V lost 3 bases and J lost 5; bases outside the gene matches: 5. The CDR3 DNA sequence: TGTGCCAGCAGCGCCTCTAGCGGGAGCGACAATGAGCAGTTCTTC. Its protein product is CASSASSGSDNEQFF.

The chain combines TRBV7-9 with TRBJ1-4; 9 bases align to TRBD1. Germline V gene data show CDR1 as SEHNR and CDR2 as FQNEAQ (reference sequence). V was clipped by 3 bases and J by 7 bases; unmatched bases: 3. The CDR3 loop spans 14 amino acids. In nucleotides, the CDR3 is TGTGCCAGCAGCTTCGACAGGGGGAGTGAAAAACTGTTTTTT. This codes for CASSFDRGSEKLFF.

This clone has only a few counts. The identical CDR3 is also encoded by other nucleotide sequences in the sample. The chain has TRBV27 and TRBJ1-1; unclear D gene. V lost 3 bases and J lost 3, with 8 bases in between. The CDR3 runs to 13 residues. Germline assignment: CDR1 MNHEY and CDR2 SMNVEV (reference sequence). The CDR3 region has the DNA TGTGCCAGCAGTTTCCGGGAGGACACTGAAGCTTTCTTT. Protein sequence: CASSFREDTEAFF.

In nucleotides, the CDR3 is TGCGCCAGCAGTGAACAAGCGGGAGGGTGGAATGAGCAGTTCTTC. Translation gives CASSEQAGGWNEQFF. This chain joins TRBV10-1 and TRBJ2-1; 10 bases map to TRBD2. Trimming cost V 3 bases and J 7 bases; bases outside gene matches: 6. Per the germline V gene, CDR1 is WNHNN and CDR2 is SYGVQD (reference sequence). The CDR3 length is 15 residues.

This clone occurred once. The V and J genes are TRBV11-2 and TRBJ2-4; 9 bases match TRBD2. The CDR3 runs 17 residues. V trimming: 5 bases; J trimming: 0 bases; junction bases outside the gene matches: 8. CDR1 and CDR2 from the germline V gene are SGHAT and FQNNGV. Written as DNA, the CDR3 is TGTGCCAGCAGCGACTCGACTAGCGGACTAGCCAAAAACATTCAGTACTTC. It encodes CASSDSTSGLAKNIQYF.

The rearrangement joins TRBV30 to TRBJ2-5, with D perhaps matching TRBD1 (6 bases). The germline V and J ends were trimmed by 0 bases and 7 bases, with 9 bases remaining between them. The germline gives CDR1 GTSNPN, CDR2 SVGIG (reference sequence). This CDR3 has 12 amino acids. CDR3 protein: CAWSVNRATQYF. The DNA for the CDR3 is TGTGCCTGGAGTGTAAACAGGGCGACCCAGTACTTC. Full variable domain (outside the CDR3, taken from reference TRBV30 and TRBJ2-5): SQTIHQWPATLVQPVGSPLSLECTVEGTSNPNLYWYRQAAGRGLQLLFYSVGIGQISSEVPQNLSASRPQDRQFILSSKKLLLSDSGFYLCAWSVNRATQYFGPGTRLLVL.

The chain employs TRBV2 and TRBJ2-5; 10 nucleotides match TRBD2. J lost 1 base, V lost 4 bases, and 3 bases had no gene match. This CDR3 is built from 15 residues. Germline V lookup: CDR1 SNHLY, CDR2 FYNNEI. In DNA form, the CDR3 reads TGTGCCAGCAGTGGTTCTAGCGGGGGCCAAGAGACCCAGTACTTC. This gives the protein CASSGSSGGQETQYF.

This clone was counted between two and nine times. V and J are TRBV5-4 and TRBJ2-7; 11 bases align to TRBD1. This CDR3 has 15 amino acids. J was trimmed by 7 bases and V by 0 bases; bases with no gene match: 6. Germline V gene sequence: CDR1 SGHNT, CDR2 YYREEE (reference sequence). The CDR3 protein is CASSLAGTGGREQYF. The CDR3 nucleotides read TGTGCCAGCAGCTTGGCCGGGACAGGGGGGAGGGAGCAGTACTTC.